This T cell receptor (beta chain) is from a study of shared clonotypes between healthy human individuals. Overall study context: Participating donors consisted of two women and a few men aged 18 to 49. The study, taken as a whole, reports: A handful of donors held about 5% of naive CD4 clonotypes in common. Relative to their counterparts shared across all four donors, non-shared clonotypes exhibited diminished generation probabilities.

Worth noting for this clone: Its cognate antigen is unknown.

Several immunoSEQ plates held equal portions of the genomic DNA taken from each subset. Only in-frame clones appear in the TCRdb table, and some are missing; sequencing was by immunoSEQ multiplex PCR. The sample consists of around 1,900,000 clones, 93% of them appearing once. The V gene lost 4 bases and the J gene lost 8 bases, with 20 bases spanning the gap. Germline V gives CDR1 LNHNV, CDR2 YYDKDF (reference sequence). The CDR3 runs 15 residues. Terminally differentiated effector memory CD45RA+ cells were left out of the naive CD8 fraction, which was CD45RO-negative and positively selected for CCR7.

The sample taken for sequencing was naive CD8+ T cells from PBMCs. The receptor's source is a man aged 18 to 35 in good health. Some clones in this sample may be carry-over from other donors' samples. The chain is built from TRBV15 and TRBJ1-2, with D possibly TRBD1 on 5 matching bases. This CDR3 is CATSTPGRDLAGYTF. The DNA of the CDR3 is TGTGCCACCAGCACACCCGGGAGGGACTTGGCCGGCTACACCTTC.